Presented here are 13 T cell receptor beta chains from one specimen sequenced in a study of cytomegalovirus exposure and HLA in healthy donors (dated by TCRdb to about 2017). The protocol used for the library was the immunoSEQ multiplex PCR assay. The multiplex PCR relied on a mix of 60 forward primers for TCR Vbeta segments and 13 reverse primers for TCR Jbeta segments. Sourced from immuneACCESS, this table was stored by TCRdb with only in-frame sequences that have V and J called. A share of the clones is absent; for the studies checked, an unresolved V gene accounts for under half, and the remainder has no known explanation. The table for this sample lists roughly 190,000 clones; about four fifths of them were counted only once. In total, the top ten clones hold under 5% of the sample. Sequencing was performed on PBMCs. These receptors were collected from a man younger than 40 in good health and CMV-seropositive.

The V call is TRBV5-5, the J call TRBJ2-7, with D maybe TRBD1 (5 bases). Germline values: CDR1 SGHKS, CDR2 YYEKEE (reference sequence). V was clipped by 1 base and J by 0 bases, with 8 bases between them. The CDR3 consists of 14 residues. CDR3 sequence reads: CASSLRTSSYEQYF. In nucleotides, the CDR3 is TGTGCCAGCAGCTTGAGGACAAGCTCCTACGAGCAGTACTTC.

The V and J genes are TRBV27 and TRBJ2-5, with D hard to call. The CDR3 is 13 amino acids. Trimming left V 2 bases short and J 5 bases short, with 9 bases between. Germline CDR1 MNHEY, CDR2 SMNVEV (reference sequence). CDR3 in amino acids: CASSLGGGETQYF. Here the CDR3 DNA reads TGTGCCAGCAGTTTAGGCGGTGGGGAGACCCAGTACTTC.

The chain has TRBV7-6 and TRBJ1-1; D is perhaps TRBD1 (5 bases). The CDR3 contains 15 residues. V shed 3 bases and J shed 3 bases, with 14 bases lying between them. From germline, CDR1 is SGHVS and CDR2 FNYEAQ. For the CDR3, the DNA is TGTGCCAGCAGCTTCTACGGCAGGGCGGACACTGAAGCTTTCTTT. Amino acid sequence: CASSFYGRADTEAFF.

As concerns this clone: Other DNA sequences in the same sample also yield this CDR3. The chain recombines TRBV7-9 with TRBJ1-1; D is unclear. The CDR3 consists of 14 residues. Per the germline V gene, CDR1 is SEHNR and CDR2 is FQNEAQ (reference sequence). Trimming cost V 2 bases and J 1 base, with 8 bases left between them. The DNA for the CDR3 is TGTGCCAGCAGCTTAACGGGTGGGAACACTGAAGCTTTCTTT. Its translation is CASSLTGGNTEAFF.

The chain has TRBV2 and TRBJ1-5; D gene ambiguous. V gave up 7 bases and J gave up 4 bases, with 8 bases separating them. The CDR3 contains 12 residues. CDR1 is SNHLY, CDR2 FYNNEI, per germline. The CDR3 sequence is CASTPGNQPQHF. As DNA, the CDR3 is TGTGCCAGCACTCCGGGGAATCAGCCCCAGCATTTT.

This clone was observed a handful of times. The sample holds other DNA sequences that translate to the same CDR3. This chain connects TRBV7-3 to TRBJ2-2; TRBD2 agrees at 10 bases. Germline CDR1 reads SGHTA; CDR2 reads FQGTGA. The ends lost 3 bases at V and 0 bases at J; junction bases unmatched: 7. The CDR3 runs to 18 residues. The CDR3 sequence: CASSLSGTSVSNTGELFF. The DNA of the CDR3 is TGTGCCAGCAGCTTGTCCGGGACTAGCGTGTCGAACACCGGGGAGCTGTTTTTT.

The genes are TRBV5-4 and TRBJ2-3; 7 positions match TRBD2. CDR3 length: 15 amino acids. From germline, CDR1 is SGHNT and CDR2 YYREEE (reference sequence). J was trimmed by 0 bases and V by 8 bases; bases with no gene match: 9. In DNA form, the CDR3 reads TGTGCCAGTAAGGCTAGCGGTCAAAGCACAGATACGCAGTATTTT. Translated, it gives CASKASGQSTDTQYF.

The genes are TRBV7-8 and TRBJ2-1; D is undetermined. Germline CDR1 reads SGHVS; CDR2 reads FQNEAQ. The CDR3 runs 15 residues. V was pared by 5 bases and J by 0 bases, with 11 bases between. The chain's CDR3 is CASSPLVSSYNEQFF. CDR3 sequence (DNA): TGTGCCAGCAGCCCACTGGTGAGCTCCTACAATGAGCAGTTCTTC.

The chain is built from TRBV5-6 and TRBJ1-3; 7 bases agree with TRBD1. Unmatched junction bases numbered 6, after V lost 0 bases and J lost 0 bases. CDR3 length: 17 residues. The germline CDR1 and CDR2 sequences are SGHDT and YYEEEE. CDR3 DNA sequence: TGTGCCAGCAGCTTGGGGCCGGGACAGAGCTCTGGAAACACCATATATTTT. This gives the protein CASSLGPGQSSGNTIYF.

The V and J genes are TRBV5-4 and TRBJ1-2; possible D gene TRBD1, 6 bases. Deletions cut 4 bases from V and 5 bases from J, with 18 bases between. Germline CDR1 reads SGHNT; CDR2 reads YYREEE (reference sequence). CDR3 length equals 15 residues. The CDR3 coding sequence is TGTGCCAGCAGCCCCAGGGGTGTTTACTGGTATGGCTACACCTTC. Translating gives CASSPRGVYWYGYTF.

This clone has a handful of counts. The rearrangement links TRBV18 to TRBJ1-1; D is perhaps TRBD1 (5 bases). The CDR3 totals 14 residues. Germline-derived CDR1 and CDR2 are KGHSH and LQKENI. V dropped 4 bases and J dropped 2 bases, with 11 bases sitting between them. This CDR3 is CASSRIGVNTEAFF. The CDR3 nucleotides are TGTGCCAGCTCACGGATAGGGGTTAACACTGAAGCTTTCTTT.

The V call is TRBV30, the J call TRBJ2-7; possibly TRBD1 for D (5 bases). The germline CDR1 and CDR2 sequences are GTSNPN and SVGIG (reference sequence). V gave up 4 bases and J gave up 1 base, with 11 bases separating them. There are 13 residues in the CDR3. In nucleotides, the CDR3 is TGTGCCTGGACAGGGCCCCTTTCCTACGAGCAGTACTTC. It translates to CAWTGPLSYEQYF.

This clone was detected only a few times. The chain links TRBV4-2 to TRBJ2-6; D is possibly TRBD2 (5 bases). V was trimmed by 2 bases and J by 2 bases, leaving 16 bases between them. The CDR3 spans 18 residues. The V gene's germline CDR1 is LGHNA and CDR2 YNFKEQ. Written as DNA, the CDR3 is TGTGCCAGCAGCCAATCAGGTGGGCCCGGGACTGGGGCCAACGTCCTGACTTTC. It encodes CASSQSGGPGTGANVLTF.